Presented here are 26 T cell receptor beta chains from one specimen sequenced in a study of vaccination and CD4 T cells after COVID-19. The treatment: roughly 10-day PBMC culture with coronavirus spike peptide pools or control peptides (ViraFEST assay). Cultured CD4+ T cells had their DNA profiled by the Oncomine TCR Beta short-read assay. Using its own MiXCR run on the PCR reads, TCRdb lists one record per CDR3 protein. This table holds roughly 7,400 distinct CDR3 sequences, just under 75% found once. No antigen has been identified for these receptors. Sequencing was carried out using CD4+ T cells from blood, cultured in vitro. Receptor source: a human donor who had recovered from COVID-19.

The V gene is TRBV27, the J gene TRBJ1-6, with TRBD1 matching over 7 bases. This CDR3 comprises 18 residues. CDR1 MNHEY and CDR2 SMNVEV come from the germline V gene (reference sequence). V dropped 5 bases and J dropped 6; count of bases not matched to a gene: 16. The CDR3, as DNA: TGTGCCAGCAGTCCAAGACAGGGTCCCGGTCTATCTAATTCACCCCTCCACTTT. It translates to CASSPRQGPGLSNSPLHF.

V gene TRBV6-1 combines with J gene TRBJ1-1; no definite D call. Per germline, CDR1 MNHNS and CDR2 SASEGT. V was shortened by 3 bases and J by 14 bases, with 16 bases between the two germline ends. There are 12 residues in the CDR3. The CDR3 protein is CASSDWTGLLFF. The CDR3 DNA reads as TGTGCCAGCAGTGACTGGACGGGGTTATTGTTCTTT.

V and J are TRBV19 and TRBJ1-5, with 9 bases fitting TRBD1. The CDR3 length is 15 residues. The V gene's germline CDR1 is LNHDA and CDR2 SQIVND (reference sequence). The V and J ends lost 6 bases and 3 bases, in that order; junction bases with no gene match: 6. CDR3 nucleotide sequence: TGTGCCAGTAGAAGGGACAGGGAGAACAATCAGCCCCAGCATTTT. This sequence encodes CASRRDRENNQPQHF.

This clonotype was found a few times. This chain links TRBV5-1 with TRBJ1-2, with D perhaps TRBD1 (6 bases). Trimming took 4 bases from V and 7 from J, leaving 14 bases between them. The CDR3 spans 13 residues. Germline assignment: CDR1 SGHRS and CDR2 YFSETQ. DNA of the CDR3: TGCGCCAGCAGCCCACAGGGAAATGGTGGCTACACCTTC. It specifies CASSPQGNGGYTF.

This clonotype has only a few counts. J is TRBJ2-2 and V is TRBV10-1, with TRBD1 matching over 7 bases. Germline V gene lookup returns CDR1 WNHNN and CDR2 SYGVQD (reference sequence). The CDR3 length is 15 residues. V lost 6 bases to trimming and J lost 2 bases; unmatched junction nucleotides: 6. CDR3: CASSADRANTGELFF. The DNA for the CDR3 is TGCGCCAGCAGCGCCGACAGGGCTAACACCGGGGAGCTGTTTTTT.

The chain joins TRBV10-1 to TRBJ2-2; D may be TRBD1 (6 bases). The CDR3 is 14 amino acids. V was cut by 5 bases and J by 4 bases, with 11 bases left in between. CDR1 is WNHNN and CDR2 is SYGVQD in the germline V gene (reference sequence). CDR3 DNA sequence: TGCGCCAGCAGTACCGGGACACTCACCGGGGAGCTGTTTTTT. Amino acids: CASSTGTLTGELFF.

With regard to this clonotype: Mismatch with germline at one junction end may stem from a read error. The chain is built from TRBV5-8 and TRBJ1-2; maybe TRBD1 (6 bases). The CDR3 is 11 residues long. The V gene's germline CDR1 is SGHTS and CDR2 YDEGEE. The CDR3 sequence: CASNSGTPYAF. The CDR3 DNA follows: TGTGCCAGCAATTCCGGGACACCCTATGCCTTC.

The rearrangement uses TRBV6-1 and TRBJ1-6; 9 nucleotides agree with TRBD1. V trimming: 0 bases; J trimming: 3 bases; junction bases outside the gene matches: 12. The CDR3 spans 20 residues. Germline CDR1 reads MNHNS; CDR2 reads SASEGT. The CDR3 DNA sequence: TGTGCCAGCAGTGAAGCAAGTGGGACAGGGAGTATCAGCTATAATTCACCCCTCCACTTT. Translation gives CASSEASGTGSISYNSPLHF.

The chain combines TRBV15 with TRBJ2-7, with D perhaps matching TRBD1 or TRBD2 (5 bases each). Trimming shortened V by 0 bases and J by 2 bases, and 11 bases separated the two germline ends. The germline V gene has CDR1 LNHNV and CDR2 YYDKDF (reference sequence). This CDR3 contains 15 residues. Here the CDR3 DNA reads TGTGCCACCAGCAGAGAAGGGGCGCGGGCCTACGAGCAGTACTTC. Translating it yields CATSREGARAYEQYF.

The rearrangement links TRBV24-1 to TRBJ2-1; possible D gene TRBD1, 6 bases. The CDR3 consists of 13 residues. Germline values: CDR1 KGHDR, CDR2 SFDVKD. Trimming cost V 4 bases and J 10 bases, with 13 bases left between them. CDR3 region: CATSDPNREEQFF. CDR3 DNA: TGTGCCACCAGTGACCCAAACAGGGAGGAGCAGTTCTTC.

CDR3 protein: CASSVRSTGGNTEAFF. The CDR3 region has the DNA TGTGCCAGTAGTGTCCGTTCCACAGGGGGGAACACTGAAGCTTTCTTT. The chain carries TRBV19 and TRBJ1-1; 8 bases line up with TRBD1. V lost 5 bases and J lost 1; bases outside the gene matches: 9. The CDR3 extends over 16 amino acids. Per the germline V gene, CDR1 is LNHDA and CDR2 is SQIVND (reference sequence).

This chain connects TRBV6-1 to TRBJ1-1; 7 bases are shared with TRBD1. Germline CDR1 is MNHNS and CDR2 is SASEGT. CDR3 size: 13 residues. V shed 7 bases, J shed 11 bases, and the junction held 13 bases outside the gene matches. The CDR3 nucleotides are TGTGCCAGCACCCAGACAGGGACGGGTGGCGCTTTCTTT. Translation: CASTQTGTGGAFF.

The CDR3 DNA sequence: TGCGCCAGCAGCTTGGTAACAGGCCTGGGGGGTGGCTACACCTTC. It yields the protein CASSLVTGLGGGYTF. V and J are TRBV5-1 and TRBJ1-2; D perhaps matches TRBD1 (5 bases). Trimming pared 0 bases from V and 7 bases from J, leaving 16 bases between. The CDR3 runs to 15 residues. Per the germline V gene, CDR1 is SGHRS and CDR2 is YFSETQ.

V and J are TRBV2 and TRBJ2-7; D is perhaps TRBD1 or TRBD2 (5 bases each). In germline, CDR1 is SNHLY, CDR2 FYNNEI. Trimming removed 7 bases at V and 2 bases at J, with 9 bases between. CDR3 length equals 12 residues. CDR3 bases: TGTGCCAGCACTCGGGGCCCCTACGAGCAGTACTTC. This sequence encodes CASTRGPYEQYF.

The V call is TRBV6-1, the J call TRBJ1-2; a weak D match, TRBD1 (6 bases). Germline CDR1 reads MNHNS; CDR2 reads SASEGT. The CDR3 length is 14 residues. Trimming removed 6 bases at V and 8 bases at J, with 19 bases between. The CDR3 sequence is CASRHRGQLSGYTF. The DNA for the CDR3 is TGTGCCAGCAGGCACCGCGGACAGCTTTCCGGCTACACCTTC.

The chain uses TRBV19 and TRBJ1-6, with TRBD1 matching 7 bases. The germline V gene has CDR1 LNHDA and CDR2 SQIVND (reference sequence). V was pared by 3 bases and J by 2 bases, with 4 bases of the junction left unmatched. The CDR3 spans 16 residues. The CDR3 DNA sequence: TGTGCCAGTAGTATTAGGGACAGCGCCTATAATTCACCCCTCCACTTT. Amino acid sequence: CASSIRDSAYNSPLHF.

V is TRBV20-1 and J is TRBJ1-1, with 7 bases fitting TRBD1. V shed 3 bases and J 0 bases; nucleotides not matched to a gene: 7. Looked up from germline, CDR1 is DFQATT and CDR2 is SNEGSKA (reference sequence). This CDR3 has 15 amino acids. The CDR3 nucleotides are TGCAGTGCTAGGGCAGGGGGTTTAATGAACACTGAAGCTTTCTTT. It is translated as CSARAGGLMNTEAFF.

V usage is TRBV19 and J usage is TRBJ1-6; TRBD1 aligns across 9 bases. J lost 9 bases, V lost 1 base, and 1 base had no gene match. The CDR3 extends over 14 amino acids. Germline assignment: CDR1 LNHDA and CDR2 SQIVND (reference sequence). CDR3 in DNA: TGTGCCAGTAGTATAGGGACAGGGGCTTCACCCCTCCACTTT. Translated, it gives CASSIGTGASPLHF.

The V gene is TRBV11-2, the J gene TRBJ2-7, with 8 bases aligning to TRBD2. CDR1 SGHAT and CDR2 FQNNGV come from the germline V gene. The CDR3 loop spans 15 amino acids. The junction had 9 bases not matched to a gene; V was cut back by 5 bases and J by 3 bases. The CDR3 coding sequence is TGTGCCAGCAGCCTCCTAGCGGGCAGAAACTACGAGCAGTACTTC. Its translation is CASSLLAGRNYEQYF.

This clonotype appeared once. J is TRBJ2-1 and V is TRBV18; D is unclear. Trimming took off 6 bases at V and 2 bases at J, with 11 bases between the two ends. The CDR3 contains 14 residues. Looked up from germline, CDR1 is KGHSH and CDR2 is LQKENI. CDR3 sequence: CASSIGSTYNEQFF. Written as DNA, the CDR3 is TGTGCCAGCTCGATCGGGTCAACCTACAATGAGCAGTTCTTC.

This clonotype was detected only once. V usage is TRBV5-6 and J usage is TRBJ1-6; 11 nucleotides line up with TRBD1. The CDR3 contains 15 residues. Trimming took 4 bases from V and 8 from J; bases not matched to a gene: 5. Germline CDR1 and CDR2: SGHDT and YYEEEE. The CDR3 region is CASSPRTGGDSPLHF. CDR3 DNA sequence: TGTGCCAGCAGCCCGCGGACAGGGGGCGATTCACCCCTCCACTTT.

The V call is TRBV20-1, the J call TRBJ1-6, with a possible D match to TRBD1 (5 bases). The CDR3 has 16 amino acids. The germline CDR1 and CDR2 sequences are DFQATT and SNEGSKA (reference sequence). Trimming removed 1 base at V and 6 bases at J, with 16 bases between. CDR3 sequence reads: CSARGPVSTVNSPLHF. The CDR3 DNA follows: TGCAGTGCTAGAGGGCCGGTGTCGACAGTTAATTCACCCCTCCACTTT.

The V and J genes are TRBV27 and TRBJ1-5; 7 bases align to TRBD1. After removal of 3 bases from V and 9 bases from J, the junction contained 8 bases not matched to a gene. The germline V gene has CDR1 MNHEY and CDR2 SMNVEV (reference sequence). CDR3 length: 14 residues. CDR3 DNA: TGTGCCAGCAGTTTGAACAGGGGCAATGCGCCCCAGCATTTT. It is translated as CASSLNRGNAPQHF.

The chain links TRBV6-1 to TRBJ2-5; 8 nucleotides line up with TRBD1. With V trimmed by 7 bases and J by 4 bases, 8 bases remained unmatched. The CDR3 runs to 14 residues. Germline assignment: CDR1 MNHNS and CDR2 SASEGT. The CDR3 sequence is CASTSGRGLETQYF. Here the CDR3 DNA reads TGTGCCAGCACCTCTGGCAGGGGGCTAGAGACCCAGTACTTC.

The chain recombines TRBV6-2 or TRBV6-3 with TRBJ2-7; the D call may be TRBD1 or TRBD2 (5 bases each). Germline V gives CDR1 MNHEY, CDR2 SVGEGT. Trimming pared 7 bases from V and 2 bases from J, leaving 18 bases between. This CDR3 region has 15 residues. CDR3 nucleotide sequence: TGTGCCAGCATTACACTCCGGGACCGTACCTACGAGCAGTACTTC. Residues: CASITLRDRTYEQYF.

The chain joins TRBV19 to TRBJ1-5; tentatively, D is TRBD1 (6 bases). This CDR3 is 15 amino acids long. V lost 2 bases and J lost 6, with 14 bases in between. Germline CDR1 LNHDA, CDR2 SQIVND (reference sequence). The CDR3 DNA is TGTGCCAGTAGTATATCGGACAGCGCGGCTCAGCCCCAGCATTTT. As protein: CASSISDSAAQPQHF.